A selection of T cell receptor beta chains follows, all from one sample in a study of identical twins. MiXCR, applied by TCRdb to the 5' RACE reads, yields one record per CDR3 protein. The table has more than 1.5 million distinct CDR3 sequences, about 31% seen once. Material for sequencing was cord blood. These receptors all come from a newborn girl in good health. Both conserved end residues are trimmed from each CDR3.

SARDSTSVGEQY	12	TRBV20-1	.
ATSDRQGWYGTDTQY	15	TRBV24-1	TRBJ2-3
ASSPGTGGVVITDTQY	16	TRBV28	TRBJ2-3
ATSGRDNEQY	10	TRBV24-1	.
SAGSGPSYEQY	11	TRBV20-1	TRBJ2-7
ASSLADQVFRGAKNIQY	17	TRBV12-3/TRBV12-4	TRBJ2-4
ASSLEGWNQPQH	12	TRBV7-4	TRBJ1-5
ASSEGVSSPWNEQF	14	TRBV2	TRBJ2-1
ASSGSHLAKNIQY	13	TRBV7-2	TRBJ2-4
SATTGLANPTYEQY	14	TRBV20-1	TRBJ2-7
ASSLLWPGGETQY	13	TRBV12-3/TRBV12-4	TRBJ2-5
SVLTANTEAF	10	TRBV20-1	TRBJ1-1
ASSPYIQGSPPQH	13	TRBV5-5	TRBJ1-5
ASSVGSGNEKLF	12	TRBV9	TRBJ1-4
ASSLADSIYGYT	12	TRBV5-6	TRBJ1-2
ASRHGLAGVPDTQY	14	TRBV5-8	TRBJ2-3
AIRQGISTDTQY	12	TRBV10-3	TRBJ2-3
ASSFVLDRYEQY	12	TRBV28	TRBJ2-7
ASSRGGTFNEQF	12	TRBV7-8	TRBJ2-1
ASKTSGHNEQF	11	TRBV27	TRBJ2-1
SARAPLLAGGYNEQF	15	TRBV20-1	TRBJ2-1
SAARTADTQY	10	TRBV20-1	TRBJ2-3
ASTRSGIEAF	10	TRBV6-1	TRBJ1-1
ASSLDGANSPLH	12	TRBV7-9	TRBJ1-6
ASSVQGLRDGEQF	13	TRBV12-3/TRBV12-4	TRBJ2-1
AISGGWGYT	9	TRBV10-3	TRBJ1-2
SAPDIDIQY	9	TRBV20-1	TRBJ2-4
ASSLSWWTARSNQPQH	16	TRBV27	TRBJ1-5
ASSNGPSTSYNEQF	14	TRBV6-5	TRBJ2-1
ASSGEGGQPQH	11	TRBV2	TRBJ1-5
ASSPVGLAAVPRSYNEQF	18	TRBV5-1	TRBJ2-1
ASSLDLGQGNYEQY	14	TRBV7-9	TRBJ2-7
ASSLALASGVPYNEQF	16	TRBV7-8	TRBJ2-1
ASRTIDNYGYT	11	TRBV19	TRBJ1-2
ASSPIRKGTSGANNEQF	17	TRBV11-2	TRBJ2-1
SFAGGNTEAF	10	TRBV29-1	TRBJ1-1
ASSPPRYNEQF	11	TRBV2	TRBJ2-1
ASSQLSSYNEQF	12	TRBV28	TRBJ2-1
SASKVFNYGYT	11	TRBV20-1	TRBJ1-2
ASTLAGANTGELF	13	TRBV7-9	TRBJ2-2
ASSLRGARDTQY	12	TRBV5-1	TRBJ2-3
ASSLEASGRVNTGELF	16	TRBV11-2	TRBJ2-2
ASRGAVTEQY	10	TRBV28	TRBJ2-7
ASSRSKNTEAF	11	TRBV3-1	TRBJ1-1
ASSPGGNYNEQF	12	TRBV6-6	TRBJ2-1
ATSRDRGRGEKLF	13	TRBV15	TRBJ1-4
SAQLEYEQY	9	TRBV20-1	TRBJ2-7
ATRPGLAGGSQF	12	TRBV6-2/TRBV6-3	TRBJ2-1
ASSAGQTYYGYT	12	TRBV19	TRBJ1-2
ASQLGPLGADTQY	13	TRBV13	TRBJ2-3
ASSYRLSPTNTGELF	15	TRBV6-6	TRBJ2-2
ASSSRQGAHNEQF	13	TRBV5-1	TRBJ2-1
SASQGLVDEQY	11	TRBV20-1	.
ASSYSPTGTGGHGYT	15	TRBV5-1	TRBJ1-2
SARATGGPYNEQF	13	TRBV20-1	TRBJ2-1